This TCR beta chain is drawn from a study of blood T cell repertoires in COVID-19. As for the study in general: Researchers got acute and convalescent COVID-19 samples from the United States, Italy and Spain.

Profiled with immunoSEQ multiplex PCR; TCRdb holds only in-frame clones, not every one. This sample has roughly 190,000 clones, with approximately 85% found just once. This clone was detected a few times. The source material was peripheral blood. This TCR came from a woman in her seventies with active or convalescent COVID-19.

Here the CDR3 reads CASKIPRRGLALNTGELFF. CDR3 nucleotide sequence: TGTGCCAGCAAGATCCCGCGACGTGGACTAGCCCTTAACACCGGGGAGCTGTTTTTT. The chain has TRBV2 and TRBJ2-2, with 8 bases that match TRBD2. With V trimmed by 7 bases and J by 2 bases, 18 bases remained unmatched. The germline CDR1 and CDR2 sequences are SNHLY and FYNNEI. The CDR3 has 19 residues.